Listed below are T cell receptor beta chains from one sample, sequenced in a study of shared clonotypes between healthy human individuals. Assay: immunoSEQ multiplex PCR; the TCRdb copy retains only in-frame clones and omits some. The sample comprises 2 million to 3 million clones, 80% to 95% of which are singletons, and 0.36% rests with the top ten. Sequences were obtained from naive CD4+ T cells from PBMCs. These receptor sequences come from a man younger than 35 in good health. Some clones in this sample may be carry-over from other donors' samples. Each CDR3 is given with its conserved first and last residue. Fields, in order: V gene, D gene, clone size, J gene, CDR3 DNA, CDR3 protein. D genes are given only for firm matches. Clone size appears in some rows only: once, few, many, or a class for an expanded clone.

TRBV7-2	.	.	TRBJ2-7	TGTGCCAGCAGCACGAACGGGGCAATCTCACGGTACGAGCAGTACTTC	CASSTNGAISRYEQYF
TRBV7-9	TRBD1	.	TRBJ2-7	TGTGCCAGCAGCTTAGGAGGACAGGCATACGAGCAGTACTTC	CASSLGGQAYEQYF
TRBV5-1	.	once	TRBJ1-6	TGCGCCAGCAGCTGGGAGGGAAATTCACCCCTCCACTTT	CASSWEGNSPLHF
TRBV5-8	.	.	TRBJ1-5	TGTGCCACCCCCGGGGACCATAGCAATCAGCCCCAGCATTTT	CATPGDHSNQPQHF
TRBV28	TRBD1	.	TRBJ1-1	TGTGCCAGCACCTTCCAATATGGGACAGTCAACACTGAAGCTTTCTTT	CASTFQYGTVNTEAFF
TRBV7-9	.	once	TRBJ1-2	TGTGCCAGCAGTTGGGGGGGAATCCATGGCTACACCTTC	CASSWGGIHGYTF
TRBV7-2	.	.	TRBJ2-7	TGTGCCAGCAGCGAGGGGGGGAAGGGCCTTTGGGGAGAGCAGTACTTC	CASSEGGKGLWGEQYF
TRBV5-1	.	.	TRBJ1-1	TGCGCCAGCAGTATTACGTCGGGGAACACTGAAGCTTTCTTT	CASSITSGNTEAFF
TRBV28	.	.	TRBJ2-2	TGTGCCAGCAGCGTCTCCCGGGGCGGGGAGCTGTTTTTT	CASSVSRGGELFF
TRBV28	.	.	TRBJ2-7	TGTGCCAGCAGTTTTTTGATCCCCGGGGCCCCGGCAGACGAGCAGTACTTC	CASSFLIPGAPADEQYF
TRBV6-1	.	.	TRBJ2-2	TGTGCCAGCAGTGACGGCGGGTTCACCGGGGAGCTGTTTTTT	CASSDGGFTGELFF
TRBV29-1	TRBD1	.	TRBJ2-5	TGCAGCGTGGCAGGGGGCGAAGAGACCCAGTACTTC	CSVAGGEETQYF
TRBV5-1	TRBD2	.	TRBJ2-1	TGCGCCAGCAGCTTAATCGGACTAGCGGGAGGGCGGGCCTACAATGAGCAGTTCTTC	CASSLIGLAGGRAYNEQFF
TRBV7-8	TRBD2	once	TRBJ2-7	TGTGCCAGCAGCACCCGGGTAGCGGGACTGGGGGAGCAGTACTTC	CASSTRVAGLGEQYF
TRBV2	.	.	TRBJ2-2	TGTGCCAGCAGTCTCGACAGGAACACCGGGGAGCTGTTTTTT	CASSLDRNTGELFF
TRBV5-5	.	once	TRBJ1-5	TGTGCCAGCAGCTCGGAGACCGACCGGCAGCCCCAGCATTTT	CASSSETDRQPQHF
TRBV7-2	.	.	TRBJ2-5	TGTGCCAGCAGCCGGGTCCGAGGGGGGGAACAAGAGACCCAGTACTTC	CASSRVRGGEQETQYF
TRBV19	.	.	TRBJ1-1	TGTGCCAGTAGTATGAGGGGCACAACGCGGGCTTTCTTT	CASSMRGTTRAFF
TRBV11-3	.	.	TRBJ2-1	TGTGCCAGCAGCTTACGGTACCCCTACAATGAGCAGTTCTTC	CASSLRYPYNEQFF
TRBV10-3	TRBD1	.	TRBJ2-3	TGTGCCATCAGTGCATGGGACAGGGCCACAGATACGCAGTATTTT	CAISAWDRATDTQYF
TRBV7-3	TRBD1	.	TRBJ2-1	TGTGCCAGCAGCCCCGGGACAGGGGGCAGTGAGCAGTTCTTC	CASSPGTGGSEQFF
TRBV5-1	TRBD2	.	TRBJ2-7	TGCGCCAGCAGCTTGGGTCTAGCGGGAGCGGTGAGCTACGAGCAGTACTTC	CASSLGLAGAVSYEQYF
TRBV19	.	once	TRBJ2-7	TGTGCCAGTAGTAAAGGGGAAAAGTACGAGCAGTACTTC	CASSKGEKYEQYF
TRBV11-2	.	.	TRBJ2-7	TGTGCCAGCAGCTTAGTGGCGGGACAGAACTACGAGCAGTACTTC	CASSLVAGQNYEQYF
TRBV5-1	TRBD1	.	TRBJ2-7	TGCGCCAGCAGCTCGACAGGGGGCGCGTACGAGCAGTACTTC	CASSSTGGAYEQYF
TRBV6-1	TRBD1	.	TRBJ1-1	TGTGCCAGCAGTGGACAGGGTTCGAACACTGAAGCTTTCTTT	CASSGQGSNTEAFF
TRBV11-2	TRBD1	once	TRBJ1-1	TGTGCCAGCAGCCCCCAGGGGGGAATTCTAAACACTGAAGCTTTCTTT	CASSPQGGILNTEAFF
TRBV5-5	.	few	TRBJ1-3	TGTGCCAGCAGCTTGAGAACCTCTGGAAACACCATATATTTT	CASSLRTSGNTIYF
TRBV9	.	.	TRBJ2-3	TGTGCCAGCAGCGCTAGCGCAGATACGCAGTATTTT	CASSASADTQYF
TRBV5-1	TRBD2	.	TRBJ2-1	TGCGCCAGCAGTCCTAATGGGCTAGCGGGGTACAATGAGCAGTTCTTC	CASSPNGLAGYNEQFF
TRBV12-5	.	.	TRBJ1-2	TGTGCTAGTGGGCTATCCGGGACTAACTATGGCTACACCTTC	CASGLSGTNYGYTF
TRBV5-4	TRBD2	.	TRBJ2-7	TGTGCCAGCAGCTTGAATTTCGGGAGCGGGAACGAGCAGTACTTC	CASSLNFGSGNEQYF
TRBV10-1	.	.	TRBJ2-3	TGCGCCAGCAGGTCGGTAAGTGACGATCAGAATACGCAGTATTTT	CASRSVSDDQNTQYF
TRBV5-1	.	.	TRBJ1-5	TGCGCCAGCAGCTTAACGGGTGCAATGGATCAGCCCCAGCATTTT	CASSLTGAMDQPQHF
TRBV6-1	.	.	TRBJ2-2	TGTGCCAGCAGTGACCAACTTACCGGGGAGCTGTTTTTT	CASSDQLTGELFF
TRBV9	.	.	TRBJ1-4	TGTGCCAGCAGTGGACCCGACAGCTCTAATGAAAAACTGTTTTTT	CASSGPDSSNEKLFF
TRBV2	.	.	TRBJ2-3	TGTGCCAGCAGTGGAACCCGCACAGATACGCAGTATTTT	CASSGTRTDTQYF
TRBV29-1	TRBD2	.	TRBJ2-7	TGCAGCGTTGCCCTAACCGGGACTAGCGGGAGGTTGGGCGAGCAGTACTTC	CSVALTGTSGRLGEQYF
TRBV5-4	TRBD2	.	TRBJ2-1	TGTGCCAGCAGCTTGCCTCTAGCGGGAGGGCCCATCTCCTACAATGAGCAGTTCTTC	CASSLPLAGGPISYNEQFF
TRBV5-1	TRBD2	once	TRBJ2-6	TGCGCCAGCAGCCCGGGAGGCGGGAGGGGAACTGGGGCCAACGTCCTGACTTTC	CASSPGGGRGTGANVLTF
TRBV30	.	.	TRBJ1-2	TGTGCCTGGAGTGTCAGTCGCCACTTCACCTTC	CAWSVSRHFTF
TRBV15	.	.	TRBJ2-2	TGTGCCACCAGCAGAGATTTTCGGGGGCCCACCGGGGAGCTGTTTTTT	CATSRDFRGPTGELFF
TRBV9	.	.	TRBJ1-3	TGTGCCAGCAGCGTAGCTTCACAGAGCCCACATGGAAACACCATATATTTT	CASSVASQSPHGNTIYF
TRBV30	.	.	TRBJ2-7	TGTGCCTGGAGAGTAGGGGGACTGGCCTCCTACGAGCAGTACTTC	CAWRVGGLASYEQYF
TRBV5-4	.	.	TRBJ1-1	TGTGCCAGCAGCTCCGGGTTTCTGAGGGACACTGAAGCTTTCTTT	CASSSGFLRDTEAFF
TRBV6-5	.	once	TRBJ2-3	TGTGCCAGCAGTTATAACACAGATACGCAGTATTTT	CASSYNTDTQYF
TRBV14	.	.	TRBJ2-4	TGTGCCAGCAGCCACGCGACTAGGAACGTAGGCAAAAACATTCAGTACTTC	CASSHATRNVGKNIQYF
TRBV4-3	TRBD1	.	TRBJ1-2	TGCGCCAGCAGGGACAGGGGCCGCACCCCGACGAACTATGGCTACACCTTC	CASRDRGRTPTNYGYTF
TRBV30	.	once	TRBJ2-7	TGTGCCTGGAAGAGACAGGTGACCTCCTACGAGCAGTACTTC	CAWKRQVTSYEQYF
TRBV5-1	.	.	TRBJ2-5	TGCGCCAGCAGCTTGGAGGGGCGCTGGGAGACCCAGTACTTC	CASSLEGRWETQYF
TRBV19	.	.	TRBJ2-5	TGTGCCAGTAGAGGACACGCTAAGGGGGGATCGGAAGAGACCCAGTACTTC	CASRGHAKGGSEETQYF
TRBV5-4	TRBD1	.	TRBJ2-3	TGTGCCAGCAGCTTGAGGGGGCAGGGGTACGAAGATACGCAGTATTTT	CASSLRGQGYEDTQYF
TRBV7-9	.	.	TRBJ1-4	TGTGCCAGCAGCTTAGGGACACGAGAAAAACTGTTTTTT	CASSLGTREKLFF
TRBV29-1	TRBD2	.	TRBJ2-3	TGCAGCGTTGAAGGGAGTAGCGGGAGCACAGATACGCAGTATTTT	CSVEGSSGSTDTQYF
TRBV18	TRBD1	once	TRBJ1-2	TGTGCCAGCTCACCGACGACAGGGGACCACTATGGCTACACCTTC	CASSPTTGDHYGYTF
TRBV5-6	TRBD1	.	TRBJ1-2	TGTGCCAGCAGCGCGCCGGGACAGGGGTTGAATGGCTACACCTTC	CASSAPGQGLNGYTF